Below are 31 T cell receptor beta chains sequenced from a single sample in a study of blood T cell repertoires in COVID-19. Using immunoSEQ multiplex PCR, the repertoire was profiled, and TCRdb retains in-frame clones only, with some absent. Of 150,000 to 200,000 clones in the sample, more than 75% were seen once. The sequencing input was peripheral blood. These receptors came from a man in his forties with active or convalescent COVID-19.

The V and J genes are TRBV2 and TRBJ1-2; D is perhaps TRBD1 (6 bases). The CDR3 length is 12 residues. Between the trimmed V and J ends, which lost 6 bases and 4 bases, there was a span of 9 bases. Germline loops: CDR1 SNHLY, CDR2 FYNNEI. CDR3 amino acids: CASRTGTYGYTF. The DNA for the CDR3 is TGTGCCAGCAGGACAGGAACCTATGGCTACACCTTC.

V is TRBV2 and J is TRBJ2-5; 8 nucleotides match TRBD1. The CDR3 is 14 residues long. The germline gives CDR1 SNHLY, CDR2 FYNNEI. J gave up 7 bases and V 7 bases, and 11 bases lay outside the gene matches. The DNA of the CDR3 is TGTGCCAGCACCGAGGAACAGGGGGTTGGGACCCAGTACTTC. Translated, it gives CASTEEQGVGTQYF.

There are a few counts of this clone. The chain combines TRBV7-9 with TRBJ2-5, with 10 bases lining up with TRBD1. V lost 1 base to trimming and J lost 4 bases; unmatched junction nucleotides: 6. The CDR3 consists of 16 residues. Germline values: CDR1 SEHNR, CDR2 FQNEAQ (reference sequence). Here the CDR3 DNA reads TGTGCCAGCAGCTTAGTTGGGACAGGGGTGACAGAGACCCAGTACTTC. Encoded protein: CASSLVGTGVTETQYF.

This clone was counted between two and nine times. The chain joins TRBV4-1 to TRBJ1-4; D remains unclear. Germline CDR1 MGHRA, CDR2 YSYEKL. The CDR3 consists of 15 residues. The germline V and J ends were trimmed by 2 bases and 4 bases, with 11 bases remaining between them. CDR3 protein: CASSQLAGSNEKLFF. Here the CDR3 DNA reads TGCGCCAGCAGCCAACTCGCCGGGAGTAATGAAAAACTGTTTTTT.

V and J are TRBV1 and TRBJ2-2; the DNA was not used to check the table's D call, TRBD2. TRBV1 is classified as a pseudogene. The CDR3 sequence is 15 residues long. For the CDR3, the DNA is TGCACCAGCAGCCAAAGCGGGGAAAACACCGGGGAGCTGTTTTTT. This translates into CTSSQSGENTGELFF.

The rearrangement links TRBV11-1 to TRBJ2-3; 8 nucleotides line up with TRBD2. Losses at the gene ends were 5 bases for V and 10 bases for J; bases not matched to a gene: 5. The length of the CDR3 is 12 residues. CDR1 is SGHAT and CDR2 is FQDESV in the germline V gene (reference sequence). The CDR3 coding sequence is TGTGCCAGCAGCCAAAGCGGGGGAGCGCAGTATTTT. This codes for CASSQSGGAQYF.

CDR3 bases: TGTGCCAGCAGCCCCTGGGCAGGGGGCACTGAAGCTTTCTTT. Its translation: CASSPWAGGTEAFF. The gene calls are TRBV7-9 and TRBJ1-1, with TRBD1 matching over 7 bases. CDR1 and CDR2 (germline): SEHNR, FQNEAQ (reference sequence). CDR3 length: 14 residues. Trimming took 5 bases from V and 4 from J; bases not matched to a gene: 7.

The J gene is TRBJ1-5, the V gene TRBV28; D not certain. Per germline, CDR1 MDHEN and CDR2 SYDVKM. Trimming took 4 bases from V and 2 from J, leaving 12 bases between them. The CDR3 is 15 residues long. The CDR3 DNA reads TGTGCCAGCAGTTCGCTAGGAGATCGCAATCAGCCCCAGCATTTT. As protein: CASSSLGDRNQPQHF.

In nucleotides, the CDR3 is TGTGCCAGCAGTTTTTCGGCAGGGATTAGCACTGAAGCTTTCTTT. Translated: CASSFSAGISTEAFF. The rearrangement joins TRBV28 to TRBJ1-1; D may be TRBD1 (5 bases). V dropped 3 bases and J dropped 4 bases, with 15 bases sitting between them. This CDR3 spans 15 amino acids. Germline V gene lookup returns CDR1 MDHEN and CDR2 SYDVKM.

This clone was counted a single time. The chain is built from TRBV11-2 and TRBJ1-2; tentatively, D is TRBD1 (6 bases). Germline V CDR1 and CDR2: SGHAT, FQNNGV. The CDR3 consists of 13 residues. Trimming took off 1 base at V and 7 bases at J, with 10 bases between the two ends. CDR3 DNA sequence: TGTGCCAGCAGCTTAGCGCAGGGGTTTGGCTACACCTTC. It is translated as CASSLAQGFGYTF. Full variable domain (rest looked up from reference TRBV11-2 and TRBJ1-2): EAGVAQSPRYKIIEKRQSVAFWCNPISGHATLYWYQQILGQGPKLLIQFQNNGVVDDSQLPKDRFSAERLKGVDSTLKIQPAKLEDSAVYLCASSLAQGFGYTFGSGTRLTVV.

CDR3 protein: CAISGPTGTGELFF. In DNA form, the CDR3 reads TGTGCCATCAGTGGCCCGACAGGCACCGGGGAGCTGTTTTTT. V usage is TRBV10-3 and J usage is TRBJ2-2, with D tentatively TRBD1 (6 bases). The CDR3 runs 14 residues. The ends were cut back, 4 bases at V and 4 bases at J, with 10 bases in the middle. Germline values: CDR1 ENHRY, CDR2 SYGVKD.

The rearrangement uses TRBV7-2 and TRBJ2-7; TRBD2 might be the D (6 bases). This CDR3 is built from 17 residues. Germline V gene lookup returns CDR1 SGHTA and CDR2 FQGNSA. The V gene lost 0 bases and the J gene lost 1 base, with 16 bases spanning the gap. The CDR3 DNA reads as TGTGCCAGCAGCTTAGCTGGCGGCGGAGGGGCATCCTACGAGCAGTACTTC. Translation: CASSLAGGGGASYEQYF.

V gene TRBV15 combines with J gene TRBJ1-5; maybe TRBD1 (6 bases). V was trimmed by 0 bases and J by 7 bases, leaving 13 bases between them. The CDR3 has 15 amino acids. CDR1 is LNHNV, CDR2 YYDKDF, per germline (reference sequence). The CDR3 DNA reads TGTGCCACCAGCAGAGATTCGGGGGGCAGACAGCCCCAGCATTTT. Its protein product is CATSRDSGGRQPQHF.

The chain links TRBV19 to TRBJ2-1, with 9 bases matching TRBD2. Germline V gene lookup returns CDR1 LNHDA and CDR2 SQIVND (reference sequence). This CDR3 is built from 15 residues. The junction had 8 bases not matched to a gene; V was cut back by 7 bases and J by 4 bases. DNA for the CDR3: TGTGCCAGTATTGGAGGACTAGCGCCTTACAATGAGCAGTTCTTC. Its protein product is CASIGGLAPYNEQFF.

The CDR3 protein is CASSIEPGGVYEQYF. The CDR3 DNA follows: TGTGCCAGTAGTATAGAACCAGGGGGCGTGTACGAGCAGTACTTC. The chain combines TRBV19 with TRBJ2-7, with 8 bases fitting TRBD1. CDR1 and CDR2 (germline): LNHDA, SQIVND (reference sequence). The CDR3 runs 15 residues. Trimming removed 0 bases from V and 4 bases from J; junction bases left unmatched: 5.

The chain carries TRBV19 and TRBJ2-1, with 11 bases identical to TRBD1. Germline-derived CDR1 and CDR2 are LNHDA and SQIVND (reference sequence). J was trimmed by 7 bases and V by 2 bases; bases with no gene match: 10. This CDR3 comprises 17 residues. Here the CDR3 DNA reads TGTGCCAGTAGTATACTTTTTCCGGGACAGGGGGTGAATGAGCAGTTCTTC. Its translation: CASSILFPGQGVNEQFF.

This chain connects TRBV5-6 to TRBJ1-1; the D gene is possibly TRBD1 (6 bases). Germline V gene data show CDR1 as SGHDT and CDR2 as YYEEEE. With 5 bases removed from V and 5 bases from J, the gap between germline ends came to 13 bases. The length of the CDR3 is 13 residues. CDR3 DNA: TGTGCCAGCAGTCCGGACAGTCGGACTGAAGCTTTCTTT. This translates into CASSPDSRTEAFF.

The chain has TRBV24-1 and TRBJ1-5; D is unclear. Trimming shortened V by 2 bases and J by 4 bases, and 8 bases separated the two germline ends. CDR3 length: 14 residues. CDR1 is KGHDR, CDR2 SFDVKD, per germline. CDR3: CATSDSSQNQPQHF. The CDR3 DNA reads TGTGCCACCAGTGATTCATCACAGAATCAGCCCCAGCATTTT.

The rearrangement links TRBV6-5 to TRBJ1-2, with D tentatively TRBD1 (6 bases). V lost 5 bases to trimming and J lost 7 bases, with 17 bases between them. CDR3 length: 14 amino acids. Germline V gives CDR1 MNHEY, CDR2 SVGAGI. The CDR3 protein is CASSRHYRALGYTF. In nucleotides, the CDR3 is TGTGCCAGCAGTAGACACTACAGGGCCCTTGGCTACACCTTC.

This sequence joins TRBV9 and TRBJ2-3, with a possible D match to TRBD2 (5 bases). Trimming took off 3 bases at V and 0 bases at J, with 11 bases between the two ends. The CDR3 runs to 15 residues. Germline lookup yields CDR1 SGDLS and CDR2 YYNGEE. The CDR3 sequence is CASSASGSSTDTQYF. Written as DNA, the CDR3 is TGTGCCAGCAGCGCCAGCGGATCTAGCACAGATACGCAGTATTTT.

The J gene is TRBJ2-6, the V gene TRBV18; 8 bases are shared with TRBD1. Germline V gene lookup returns CDR1 KGHSH and CDR2 LQKENI. J was trimmed by 0 bases and V by 6 bases; bases with no gene match: 10. This CDR3 region has 18 residues. For the CDR3, the DNA is TGTGCCAGCTCCAGCCTCCAGACAGGGGCCTCTGGGGCCAACGTCCTGACTTTC. Protein: CASSSLQTGASGANVLTF. Complete variable domain (other parts from reference TRBV18 and TRBJ2-6): NAGVMQNPRHLVRRRGQEARLRCSPMKGHSHVYWYRQLPEEGLKFMVYLQKENIIDESGMPKERFSAEFPKEGPSILRIQQVVRGDSAAYFCASSSLQTGASGANVLTFGAGSRLTVL.

V is TRBV11-3 and J is TRBJ1-3, with D unclear. Germline values: CDR1 SGHNT, CDR2 YENEEA. V lost 0 bases to trimming and J lost 4 bases, with 10 bases between them. This CDR3 is 15 amino acids long. Written as DNA, the CDR3 is TGTGCCAGCAGCTTAGAATCGACTCCGGGAAACACCATATATTTT. Encoded protein: CASSLESTPGNTIYF.

The chain joins TRBV25-1 to TRBJ2-3; TRBD2 agrees at 7 bases. The CDR3 covers 15 residues. Germline CDR1 and CDR2: MGHDK and SYGVNS. The ends lost 3 bases at V and 2 bases at J; junction bases unmatched: 5. The CDR3 coding sequence is TGTGCCAGCAGTGATCCAGCGGGGATCACAGATACGCAGTATTTT. Its translation is CASSDPAGITDTQYF.

The J gene is TRBJ1-1, the V gene TRBV7-4; 9 positions agree with TRBD1. The ends lost 5 bases at V and 1 base at J; junction bases unmatched: 20. This CDR3 has 20 residues. Germline V lookup: CDR1 SGHVT, CDR2 SQSDAQ. In nucleotides, the CDR3 is TGTGCCAGCAGCGCCCCCAACATATCTCCGGGACAGGGAGAGAACACTGAAGCTTTCTTT. It encodes CASSAPNISPGQGENTEAFF.

The chain is built from TRBV28 and TRBJ2-2; 9 positions match TRBD1. The V and J ends lost 7 bases and 5 bases, in that order; junction bases with no gene match: 8. This CDR3 spans 15 amino acids. Looked up from germline, CDR1 is MDHEN and CDR2 is SYDVKM. CDR3 loop: CASISQGAGTGELFF. The CDR3 DNA reads TGTGCCAGCATCTCACAGGGGGCTGGAACCGGGGAGCTGTTTTTT.

This chain joins TRBV19 and TRBJ1-1; 8 nucleotides match TRBD1. The CDR3 is made up of 15 amino acids. Germline-derived CDR1 and CDR2 are LNHDA and SQIVND (reference sequence). The ends lost 6 bases at V and 0 bases at J; junction bases unmatched: 6. The CDR3 loop is CASRPDRGVNTEAFF. As DNA, the CDR3 is TGTGCCAGTAGACCCGACAGGGGAGTGAACACTGAAGCTTTCTTT. Based on the CDR3 plus reference TRBV19 and TRBJ1-1, the full variable domain is DGGITQSPKYLFRKEGQNVTLSCEQNLNHDAMYWYRQDPGQGLRLIYYSQIVNDFQKGDIAEGYSVSREKKESFPLTVTSAQKNPTAFYLCASRPDRGVNTEAFFGQGTRLTVV.

This chain joins TRBV7-2 and TRBJ2-2; D possibly corresponds to TRBD1 (5 bases). The CDR3 totals 18 residues. The germline gives CDR1 SGHTA, CDR2 FQGNSA. The ends were cut back, 0 bases at V and 2 bases at J, with 16 bases in the middle. The CDR3, as DNA: TGTGCCAGCAGCTTAGCGGCACGTGGGGCTAGAAACACCGGGGAGCTGTTTTTT. Translation: CASSLAARGARNTGELFF.

CDR3 coding DNA: TGTGCCAGCTCACCTAGTACTCAAGAGACCCAGTACTTC. It codes for CASSPSTQETQYF. V is TRBV18 and J is TRBJ2-5; D is unclear. V was shortened by 3 bases and J by 2 bases, with 7 bases between the two germline ends. Per the germline V gene, CDR1 is KGHSH and CDR2 is LQKENI. This CDR3 contains 13 residues.

V gene TRBV7-9 combines with J gene TRBJ1-1; D remains ambiguous. Trimming stripped 6 bases from V and 0 bases from J, with 14 bases between. From germline, CDR1 is SEHNR and CDR2 FQNEAQ (reference sequence). The CDR3 runs to 15 residues. CDR3 nucleotide sequence: TGTGCCAGCAGTCCGTACATGGGAGTGAACACTGAAGCTTTCTTT. This sequence encodes CASSPYMGVNTEAFF.

The chain carries TRBV3-1 (or the pseudogene TRBV3-2) and TRBJ2-7; a possible D gene is TRBD1 (6 bases). The CDR3 consists of 13 residues. Germline V lookup: CDR1 LGHDT, CDR2 YNNKEL (reference sequence). V shed 6 bases and J shed 1 base, with 10 bases lying between them. Here the CDR3 reads CASRPRGSYEQYF. The DNA of the CDR3 is TGTGCCAGCAGGCCCAGGGGATCCTACGAGCAGTACTTC.

The chain has TRBV5-1 and TRBJ1-4, with D maybe TRBD1 (5 bases). V lost 1 base and J lost 1, with 17 bases in between. Germline loops: CDR1 SGHRS, CDR2 YFSETQ. The CDR3 contains 18 residues. CDR3 sequence (DNA): TGCGCCAGCAGCTTGAAGTCCCGGGGGAGTGGAACTAATGAAAAACTGTTTTTT. Translation gives CASSLKSRGSGTNEKLFF.